Below are 24 T cell receptor beta chains sequenced from a single sample in a study of control samples from healthy donors and cancer patients. Produced via immunoSEQ multiplex PCR; TCRdb's table is partial and in-frame only. The data hold 150,000 to 200,000 clones, with over 85% observed a single time. Sequenced material: blood. The receptor set was obtained from a woman aged 55-69 years in good health.

The genes are TRBV5-1 and TRBJ1-1, with D possibly matching TRBD1 (5 bases). The CDR3 consists of 16 residues. In germline, CDR1 is SGHRS, CDR2 YFSETQ. The V gene lost 2 bases and the J gene lost 1 base, with 15 bases spanning the gap. CDR3 coding DNA: TGCGCCAGCAGCTTAGGTGGTAGAGGGGAGAACACTGAAGCTTTCTTT. Residues: CASSLGGRGENTEAFF.

The rearrangement joins TRBV7-2 to TRBJ2-1; 10 positions match TRBD1. This CDR3 region has 16 residues. Trimming removed 4 bases from V and 7 bases from J; junction bases left unmatched: 10. Germline loops: CDR1 SGHTA, CDR2 FQGNSA. This CDR3 reads CASSSSGTGARNEQFF. The CDR3 nucleotides read TGTGCCAGCAGCTCCTCGGGGACAGGGGCGCGGAATGAGCAGTTCTTC.

V is TRBV7-9 and J is TRBJ2-3; possible D gene TRBD1, 6 bases. V lost 8 bases and J lost 3, with 18 bases in between. From germline, CDR1 is SEHNR and CDR2 FQNEAQ (reference sequence). The CDR3 contains 15 residues. DNA of the CDR3: TGTGCCAGCTCATGGGGGCAGGGAAGAACAGATACGCAGTATTTT. This gives the protein CASSWGQGRTDTQYF.

The gene calls are TRBV5-6 and TRBJ1-1; 8 bases agree with TRBD1. This CDR3 has 13 amino acids. Germline V gene sequence: CDR1 SGHDT, CDR2 YYEEEE. Losses at the gene ends were 4 bases for V and 9 bases for J; bases not matched to a gene: 8. Here the CDR3 DNA reads TGTGCCAGCAGCGGTGGACAGGGACGCAAAGCTTTCTTT. Translation gives CASSGGQGRKAFF.

With regard to this clone: At one end, the junction sequence differs from germline, possibly due to a read error. The rearrangement links TRBV5-1 to TRBJ1-2; tentatively, D is TRBD1 (5 bases). From germline, CDR1 is SGHRS and CDR2 YFSETQ. The length of the CDR3 is 14 residues. The CDR3: CASSLGPRAYDYTF. CDR3 bases: TGCGCCAGCAGCTTGGGGCCCAGGGCCTATGACTACACCTTC.

This clone appeared once. The J gene is TRBJ1-4, the V gene TRBV18; D might be TRBD1 (5 bases). V lost 3 bases, J lost 5 bases, and 16 bases lay in between. CDR3 length equals 16 residues. Germline V lookup: CDR1 KGHSH, CDR2 LQKENI. The CDR3 nucleotides read TGTGCCAGCTCACCGACGTCCAGGGCTACAAATGAAAAACTGTTTTTT. This codes for CASSPTSRATNEKLFF.

The chain uses TRBV18 and TRBJ2-6; no firm D call. The CDR3 consists of 14 residues. Germline lookup yields CDR1 KGHSH and CDR2 LQKENI. V gave up 8 bases and J gave up 1 base, with 9 bases separating them. Written as DNA, the CDR3 is TGTGCCAGCCTGGAGAGGTCTGGGGCCAACGTCCTGACTTTC. Encoded protein: CASLERSGANVLTF.

This chain connects TRBV19 to TRBJ1-5; no clear D gene. The CDR3 extends over 16 amino acids. CDR1 LNHDA and CDR2 SQIVND come from the germline V gene (reference sequence). Deletions cut 4 bases from V and 4 bases from J, with 17 bases between. CDR3 amino acids: CASSTQGLKQNQPQHF. In DNA form, the CDR3 reads TGTGCCAGTAGTACCCAAGGACTGAAACAAAATCAGCCCCAGCATTTT.

V is TRBV7-2 and J is TRBJ2-1; D call uncertain. The CDR3 extends over 14 amino acids. Germline CDR1 SGHTA, CDR2 FQGNSA. The V end was cut by 6 bases, the J end by 8 bases, with 17 bases between. CDR3 DNA sequence: TGTGCCAGCAGATCCGGGCTAACTGGGGATGAGCAGTTCTTC. It is translated as CASRSGLTGDEQFF. Full variable domain (outside the CDR3, taken from reference TRBV7-2 and TRBJ2-1): GAGVSQSPSNKVTEKGKDVELRCDPISGHTALYWYRQSLGQGLEFLIYFQGNSAPDKSGLPSDRFSAERTGGSVSTLTIQRTQQEDSAVYLCASRSGLTGDEQFFGPGTRLTVL.

This chain links TRBV4-1 with TRBJ1-2; D uncertain. CDR1 and CDR2 (germline): MGHRA, YSYEKL. The V and J ends lost 3 bases and 0 bases respectively, with 11 bases between them. The CDR3 spans 15 residues. CDR3 coding DNA: TGCGCCAGCAGCCATACTGTGTCTTCTAACTATGGCTACACCTTC. Its translation is CASSHTVSSNYGYTF.

The CDR3 region is CSVERLRRFTPDTQYF. CDR3 in DNA: TGCAGCGTTGAACGGTTGAGGAGGTTTACTCCAGATACGCAGTATTTT. This chain joins TRBV29-1 and TRBJ2-3; D is possibly TRBD2 (5 bases). The V gene's germline CDR1 is SQVTM and CDR2 ANQGSEA. V was trimmed by 2 bases and J by 4 bases, leaving 19 bases between them. The CDR3 sequence is 16 residues long.

The V call is TRBV30, the J call TRBJ1-2, with D tentatively TRBD1 (5 bases). V was pared by 0 bases and J by 5 bases, with 7 bases between. CDR1 and CDR2 (germline): GTSNPN, SVGIG (reference sequence). There are 12 residues in the CDR3. CDR3 bases: TGTGCCTGGAGTGTCGGGGGTTATGGCTACACCTTC. It yields the protein CAWSVGGYGYTF.

The genes are TRBV7-2 and TRBJ1-5; TRBD1 might be the D (5 bases). Looked up from germline, CDR1 is SGHTA and CDR2 is FQGNSA. The CDR3 covers 14 residues. Trimming took 5 bases from V and 9 from J, leaving 17 bases between them. The CDR3 reads CASSIRDPARPQHF. The CDR3 region has the DNA TGTGCCAGCAGCATCCGGGACCCAGCTCGGCCCCAGCATTTT.

This chain uses TRBV6-5 with TRBJ1-2, with D perhaps TRBD1 (5 bases). This CDR3 spans 14 amino acids. Germline loops: CDR1 MNHEY, CDR2 SVGAGI. Between the trimmed V and J ends, which lost 2 bases and 8 bases, there was a span of 15 bases. The CDR3 coding sequence is TGTGCCAGCAGTTACCTCTGGGGCAAGGGAGGCTACACCTTC. Translated: CASSYLWGKGGYTF.

The chain is built from TRBV18 and TRBJ1-1; a possible D gene is TRBD1 (5 bases). V was cut by 0 bases and J by 0 bases, with 11 bases left in between. This CDR3 region has 16 residues. The V gene's germline CDR1 is KGHSH and CDR2 LQKENI. The CDR3 DNA follows: TGTGCCAGCTCACCACCGCGCACAGGAGTGAACACTGAAGCTTTCTTT. As protein: CASSPPRTGVNTEAFF.

The V call is TRBV9, the J call TRBJ2-6, with no clear D. Germline V CDR1 and CDR2: SGDLS, YYNGEE. V was pared by 0 bases and J by 0 bases, with 13 bases between. The CDR3 runs 18 residues. CDR3 DNA sequence: TGTGCCAGCAGCGTAGTTGCTCAGCCTAGCTCTGGGGCCAACGTCCTGACTTTC. Translation gives CASSVVAQPSSGANVLTF.

V is TRBV2 and J is TRBJ1-5; D gene ambiguous. Germline CDR1 reads SNHLY; CDR2 reads FYNNEI. This CDR3 region has 13 residues. Trimming removed 8 bases from V and 0 bases from J, with 8 bases in between. CDR3 region: CASVYYSNQPQHF. CDR3 bases: TGTGCCAGCGTTTACTATAGCAATCAGCCCCAGCATTTT.

The chain combines TRBV2 with TRBJ1-4; D may be TRBD1 (6 bases). Trimming took 5 bases from V and 3 from J, leaving 10 bases between them. The CDR3 is made up of 14 amino acids. CDR1 and CDR2 from the germline V gene are SNHLY and FYNNEI. The CDR3 region has the DNA TGTGCCAGCAGTTGGGGGGGGCCTAATGAAAAACTGTTTTTT. It codes for CASSWGGPNEKLFF.

The chain has TRBV5-1 and TRBJ2-5; D is unclear. This CDR3 region has 12 residues. The V gene's germline CDR1 is SGHRS and CDR2 YFSETQ. V was pared by 0 bases and J by 4 bases, with 4 bases between. CDR3 region: CASSLDGETQYF. CDR3 in DNA: TGCGCCAGCAGCTTGGACGGAGAGACCCAGTACTTC.

V gene TRBV7-2 combines with J gene TRBJ2-1; 9 bases line up with TRBD2. In germline, CDR1 is SGHTA, CDR2 FQGNSA. CDR3 size: 15 residues. Losses at the gene ends were 5 bases for V and 7 bases for J; bases not matched to a gene: 9. CDR3 DNA sequence: TGTGCCAGCAGCCGGGGTGTTGCGGGGGGGAATGAGCAGTTCTTC. Translating gives CASSRGVAGGNEQFF.

About this clone itself: One end of the junction fails to match germline, which may point to a read error. This sequence joins TRBV2 and TRBJ1-4; D is possibly TRBD1 (5 bases). Germline-derived CDR1 and CDR2 are SNHLY and FYNNEI. The CDR3 is made up of 13 amino acids. The CDR3 nucleotides read TGTGCCAGCAGTGAGTTTGAAGTGACAGTTGTAGGTTTT. This sequence encodes CASSEFEVTVVGF.

The chain's CDR3 is CASRARGGNQPQHF. In DNA, the CDR3 is TGTGCCAGCAGAGCCCGGGGTGGAAATCAGCCCCAGCATTTT. J is TRBJ1-5 and V is TRBV2; D not resolved. The germline V gene has CDR1 SNHLY and CDR2 FYNNEI. This CDR3 has 14 amino acids. Trimming stripped 6 bases from V and 4 bases from J, with 13 bases between.

The genes are TRBV18 and TRBJ2-2; no clear D gene. V gave up 2 bases and J gave up 2 bases, with 9 bases separating them. Germline V gives CDR1 KGHSH, CDR2 LQKENI. The CDR3 extends over 15 amino acids. CDR3: CASSPVYSNTGELFF. The CDR3 nucleotides read TGTGCCAGCTCACCAGTTTACAGTAACACCGGGGAGCTGTTTTTT.

V is TRBV7-8 and J is TRBJ2-3; TRBD2 might be the D (7 bases). The CDR3 consists of 15 residues. CDR1 and CDR2 from the germline V gene are SGHVS and FQNEAQ. V was clipped by 1 base and J by 3 bases, with 11 bases between them. In DNA, the CDR3 is TGTGCCAGCAGCTTAGGGGCGGGGGCAACAGATACGCAGTATTTT. It codes for CASSLGAGATDTQYF.